This T cell receptor (beta chain) comes out of a study of blood T cells in healthy people across ages. The wider study: Per two T cells, about one barcoded beta molecule was captured through template switching. Study observations and caveats: Getting older went along with TCR beta diversity per million T cells dropping roughly linearly. Donor CMV status, an unknown factor, possibly confounded changes in expanded clonotypes.

The sample providers were healthy Caucasian people from Russia, aged roughly 6 to 95. This clonotype was seen just once. Its specificity is unknown. Then a second PCR, running roughly 7 to 11 cycles, was carried out with a sample-barcoded 5' primer and a J-beta primer mix. TCRdb ran MiXCR on the 5' RACE reads and lists one entry per CDR3 protein. The top ten clones hold about 3.8% of a sample with approximately 1.5 million distinct CDR3 sequences, roughly 43% of them seen once. The sample was blood. This clonotype was sampled from a woman aged 18 to 35 in good health.

The CDR3 loop reads CASSHQASLGEQFF. CDR3 nucleotide sequence: TGTGCCAGCAGTCACCAGGCTAGCTTGGGTGAGCAGTTCTTC. The chain uses TRBV6-5 and TRBJ2-1, with a tentative D call TRBD2 (5 bases). Germline CDR1 is MNHEY and CDR2 is SVGAGI. V was cut by 5 bases and J by 9 bases, with 17 bases left in between. This CDR3 comprises 14 residues.